One sample yielded the 19 T cell receptor beta chains listed below, sequenced in a study of blood T cells in healthy people across ages (dated by TCRdb to about 2015). Receptor libraries were prepared by 5' RACE. TCRdb lists the instrument as Illumina HiSeq 2500. A second PCR of roughly 7 to 12 cycles was performed with a sample-barcoded 5' primer and a J-beta primer mix. TCRdb reworked the public reads: Q25 trimming with fastp, MiXCR clone assembly, productive beta chains retained. When rows share a CDR3 protein, they turn into one entry using the most common DNA and genes. The table for this sample lists around 1,500,000 distinct CDR3 sequences; 28% of them were counted only once. The top ten clones comprise 7% to 9% of the sample. The sequenced material came from blood. Source of these receptors: a woman aged 25 to 39 in good health.

This clonotype was detected many times. The V call is TRBV29-1, the J call TRBJ2-1; tentatively, D is TRBD1 (7 bases). The length of the CDR3 is 15 residues. The V gene lost 7 bases and the J gene lost 2 bases, with 18 bases spanning the gap. The V gene's germline CDR1 is SQVTM and CDR2 ANQGSEA. The CDR3 DNA reads as TGCAGCGAGGGGTACGCGGGACAGCCCTACAATGAGCAGTTCTTC. It encodes CSEGYAGQPYNEQFF.

Worth noting for this clonotype: A much larger clone is a single base away; this may be a read error. The rearrangement joins TRBV5-1 to TRBJ2-1; TRBD2 agrees at 11 bases. The V segment lost 7 bases and the J segment 4 bases; nucleotides outside the gene matches: 10. Germline V CDR1 and CDR2: SGHRS, YFSETQ. The CDR3 is made up of 16 amino acids. The CDR3 bases are TGCGCCAGCGGCTGGGTACTAGCGGGAGCATACAATGAGCAGTTCTTC. Translated: CASGWVLAGAYNEQFF.

This clonotype was found many times. The rearrangement links TRBV7-2 to TRBJ2-7, with D hard to call. Germline assignment: CDR1 SGHTA and CDR2 FQGNSA. CDR3 length: 15 residues. V gave up 5 bases and J gave up 0 bases, with 14 bases separating them. The CDR3 sequence is CASSRSDGSSYEQYF. Written as DNA, the CDR3 is TGTGCCAGCAGCCGATCGGACGGCAGCTCCTACGAGCAGTACTTC.

The rearrangement uses TRBV5-4 and TRBJ2-7; 7 bases are a match to TRBD2. V lost 1 base and J lost 2; bases outside the gene matches: 12. The length of the CDR3 is 17 residues. Germline CDR1 and CDR2: SGHNT and YYREEE (reference sequence). This CDR3 reads CASSLIDPLGGAYEQYF. The CDR3 bases are TGTGCCAGCAGCTTGATTGACCCGTTGGGGGGGGCCTACGAGCAGTACTTC.

V is TRBV6-2 or TRBV6-3 and J is TRBJ2-7, with 7 bases matching TRBD2. Germline V gene lookup returns CDR1 MNHEY and CDR2 SVGEGT. Losses at the gene ends were 6 bases for V and 1 base for J; bases not matched to a gene: 9. This CDR3 has 15 residues. The CDR3 loop reads CASRPLRESSYEQYF. DNA of the CDR3: TGTGCCAGCAGACCCCTGCGGGAGAGTTCCTACGAGCAGTACTTC.

This clonotype appeared many times. The CDR3 here is CSAREGRGSYEQYF. DNA of the CDR3: TGCAGTGCTAGAGAGGGGAGGGGATCCTACGAGCAGTACTTC. This chain links TRBV20-1 with TRBJ2-7; 7 bases map to TRBD2. Germline trimming cut 0 bases from V and 1 base from J; bases unmatched to any gene: 3. Germline CDR1 is DFQATT and CDR2 is SNEGSKA (reference sequence). The length of the CDR3 is 14 residues.

This clonotype appeared a few times. This sequence joins TRBV7-6 and TRBJ1-5, with 11 bases matching TRBD1. Germline V gene sequence: CDR1 SGHVS, CDR2 FNYEAQ. J was trimmed by 3 bases and V by 1 base; bases with no gene match: 2. The CDR3 is 16 residues long. The CDR3 DNA is TGTGCCAGCAGCTTAGGGACAGGGGGCACCAATCAGCCCCAGCATTTT. Translating it yields CASSLGTGGTNQPQHF. The full variable domain, in which reference TRBV7-6 and TRBJ1-5 provide the parts outside the CDR3, is GAGVSQSPRYKVTKRGQDVALRCDPISGHVSLYWYRQALGQGPEFLTYFNYEAQQDKSGLPNDRFSAERPEGSISTLTIQRTEQRDSAMYRCASSLGTGGTNQPQHFGDGTRLSIL.

Turning to this clonotype: A much more abundant neighbour one base away suggests this may be a read error. This chain joins TRBV7-2 and TRBJ2-5; D not certain. Trimming took off 6 bases at V and 0 bases at J, with 20 bases between the two ends. The CDR3 loop spans 17 amino acids. Germline V gene sequence: CDR1 SGHTA, CDR2 FQGNSA. CDR3 protein: CASSPPSWIVNQETQYF. CDR3 nucleotides: TGTGCCAGCAGTCCCCCCAGCTGGATAGTGAACCAAGAGACCCAGTACTTC.

In the case of this clonotype: This may arise from a read error, as a much more abundant clone is one base away. This chain links TRBV28 with TRBJ2-7; tentatively, D is TRBD1 or TRBD2 (7 bases each). With 7 bases removed from V and 7 bases from J, the gap between germline ends came to 20 bases. The CDR3 sequence is 14 residues long. Per germline, CDR1 MDHEN and CDR2 SYDVKM. This CDR3 is CASTSGTDYNEQYF. The DNA of the CDR3 is TGTGCCAGCACCAGCGGGACAGACTACAATGAGCAGTACTTC.

This clonotype was seen many times. V and J are TRBV10-3 and TRBJ2-5, with 7 bases fitting TRBD2. Trimming cost V 0 bases and J 1 base; bases outside gene matches: 5. This CDR3 comprises 16 residues. Germline CDR1 is ENHRY and CDR2 is SYGVKD. The CDR3 sequence: CAISESGGGPQETQYF. DNA of the CDR3: TGTGCCATCAGTGAGTCGGGCGGGGGACCCCAAGAGACCCAGTACTTC.

The chain carries TRBV5-1 and TRBJ2-3; D tentatively fits TRBD1 or TRBD2 (5 bases each). The CDR3 contains 15 residues. V lost 6 bases and J 4 bases, leaving 18 bases between the germline ends. Germline CDR1 SGHRS, CDR2 YFSETQ. The CDR3 DNA reads as TGCGCCAGCAATTCCCCGGGACGTCAGGCAGATACGCAGTATTTT. Translation gives CASNSPGRQADTQYF.

CDR3 residues: CATSTPRQGNYEQYF. The DNA of the CDR3 is TGTGCCACCAGTACCCCCAGACAGGGAAACTACGAGCAGTACTTC. The chain joins TRBV24-1 to TRBJ2-7, with 7 bases aligning to TRBD1. CDR3 length: 15 residues. Germline CDR1 is KGHDR and CDR2 is SFDVKD. Losses at the gene ends were 6 bases for V and 3 bases for J; bases not matched to a gene: 10.

The chain couples TRBV7-2 to TRBJ2-1, with TRBD2 identical over 7 bases. Per germline, CDR1 SGHTA and CDR2 FQGNSA. The V segment lost 5 bases and the J segment 9 bases; nucleotides outside the gene matches: 13. The CDR3 loop spans 15 amino acids. The CDR3 sequence: CASSPTASGSTEQFF. The CDR3, as DNA: TGTGCCAGCAGCCCCACGGCTAGCGGATCCACTGAGCAGTTCTTC.

In this sample, this clonotype turned up a few times. CDR3: CASSPQRGSETQYF. DNA of the CDR3: TGTGCCAGCAGCCCCCAGCGAGGTAGTGAGACCCAGTACTTC. V and J are TRBV14 and TRBJ2-5; no clear D gene. The germline V gene encodes CDR1 SGHDN and CDR2 FVKESK. The CDR3 runs to 14 residues. The V and J ends lost 4 bases and 5 bases respectively, with 14 bases between them.

The rearrangement uses TRBV7-9 and TRBJ2-3; D call uncertain. This CDR3 has 13 residues. V lost 5 bases to trimming and J lost 4 bases, with 10 bases between them. Per the germline V gene, CDR1 is SEHNR and CDR2 is FQNEAQ (reference sequence). DNA of the CDR3: TGTGCCAGCAGCCCGAAGAAACCAGATACGCAGTATTTT. This translates into CASSPKKPDTQYF.

This clonotype has only a few counts. The rearrangement joins TRBV20-1 to TRBJ1-2; perhaps TRBD1 as D (5 bases). Per germline, CDR1 DFQATT and CDR2 SNEGSKA (reference sequence). CDR3 size: 14 residues. Trimming left V 1 base short and J 7 bases short, with 16 bases between. In DNA form, the CDR3 reads TGCAGTGCTAGAGGGGGGGTAACGGGGGGTGGCTACACCTTC. This gives the protein CSARGGVTGGGYTF.

This clonotype came up many times. The chain has TRBV19 and TRBJ2-5, with D unclear. V lost 0 bases, J lost 1 base, and 9 bases lay in between. The CDR3 runs 15 residues. Germline values: CDR1 LNHDA, CDR2 SQIVND (reference sequence). CDR3 in amino acids: CASSIDRKFQETQYF. The CDR3 DNA reads as TGTGCCAGTAGTATAGATCGGAAGTTCCAAGAGACCCAGTACTTC.

V is TRBV5-1 and J is TRBJ2-4; 13 bases agree with TRBD2. The J call is in doubt because the DNA end fits TRBJ2-7 better. Germline loops: CDR1 SGHRS, CDR2 YFSETQ. The CDR3 totals 18 residues. The CDR3: CASSLAGTSGVPFHEQYF. DNA for the CDR3: TGCGCCAGCAGCTTGGCGGGGACTAGCGGGGTTCCTTTTCACGAGCAGTACTTC.

There are a few counts of this clonotype. A read error is possible here, since a much larger clone lies one base away. V gene TRBV6-2 or TRBV6-3 combines with J gene TRBJ2-5; D gene unclear. The CDR3 length is 12 residues. The V end lost 2 bases, the J end lost 11 bases, and 12 bases lay between the germline ends. CDR1 is MNHEY and CDR2 is SVGEGT in the germline V gene. The CDR3, as DNA: TGTGCCAGCAGTTACCCCGAGAATGAGCAGTACTTC. Translating it yields CASSYPENEQYF.